Following are 29 T cell receptor beta chains from one sample sequenced in a study of T cell responses to AZD1222 COVID-19 vaccine. Clones were sequenced by immunoSEQ multiplex PCR, and TCRdb holds only the in-frame ones, with some missing. The sample lists about 46,000 clones, around 90% occurring once. The sequenced sample was peripheral blood, obtained 28 days after the second AZD1222 dose. The origin of the receptors is an adult who received the AZD1222 COVID-19 vaccine.

This clone appeared once. The chain carries TRBV5-6 and TRBJ1-6; TRBD1 matches at 10 bases. Unmatched junction bases numbered 4, after V lost 0 bases and J lost 7 bases. Germline CDR1 and CDR2: SGHDT and YYEEEE. The CDR3 totals 16 residues. In nucleotides, the CDR3 is TGTGCCAGCAGCTTGGGTGGGACAGGGGAAAATTCACCCCTCCACTTT. Translating gives CASSLGGTGENSPLHF.

The J gene is TRBJ2-2, the V gene TRBV9; D remains unclear. V was pared by 0 bases and J by 3 bases, with 15 bases between. The CDR3 covers 17 residues. Germline V gene data show CDR1 as SGDLS and CDR2 as YYNGEE. CDR3 amino acids: CASSVDGRRQYTGELFF. DNA for the CDR3: TGTGCCAGCAGCGTAGATGGTCGTCGGCAGTACACCGGGGAGCTGTTTTTT.

The chain links TRBV7-9 to TRBJ2-1; perhaps TRBD2 as D (5 bases). CDR3 length: 15 amino acids. Between the trimmed V and J ends, which lost 2 bases and 2 bases, there was a span of 10 bases. Germline V gene data show CDR1 as SEHNR and CDR2 as FQNEAQ (reference sequence). The CDR3 spells CASSLILAAYNEQFF. CDR3 nucleotide sequence: TGTGCCAGCAGCTTAATTCTAGCAGCCTACAATGAGCAGTTCTTC.

This sequence joins TRBV28 and TRBJ1-1, with D unresolved. Germline V gene data show CDR1 as MDHEN and CDR2 as SYDVKM. Trimming left V 6 bases short and J 4 bases short, with 12 bases between. This CDR3 region has 13 residues. The CDR3 protein is CASSLFRGTEAFF. In nucleotides, the CDR3 is TGTGCCAGCAGCCTATTCCGGGGCACTGAAGCTTTCTTT.

The chain combines TRBV9 with TRBJ2-3, with D possibly matching TRBD2 (5 bases). The length of the CDR3 is 15 residues. Trimming took 0 bases from V and 1 from J, leaving 9 bases between them. The germline V gene encodes CDR1 SGDLS and CDR2 YYNGEE. The DNA for the CDR3 is TGTGCCAGCAGCGTAGCGGACTGGGGCACAGATACGCAGTATTTT. Its protein is CASSVADWGTDTQYF.

This clone was observed a single time. The rearrangement joins TRBV18 to TRBJ2-1; 11 nucleotides agree with TRBD2. The CDR3 is 16 amino acids. Germline V gene lookup returns CDR1 KGHSH and CDR2 LQKENI. V lost 0 bases to trimming and J lost 4 bases; unmatched junction nucleotides: 2. CDR3 sequence: CASSPPGLAEYNEQFF. CDR3 coding DNA: TGTGCCAGCTCACCACCGGGACTAGCGGAATACAATGAGCAGTTCTTC.

The chain recombines TRBV6-6 with TRBJ2-2, with D unresolved. From germline, CDR1 is MNHNY and CDR2 SVGAGI (reference sequence). The CDR3 has 14 residues. Trimming removed 6 bases from V and 2 bases from J, with 10 bases in between. Here the CDR3 DNA reads TGTGCCAGCAGCCAGACTCGAAACACCGGGGAGCTGTTTTTT. It is translated as CASSQTRNTGELFF.

This clone has only one observation. The V and J genes are TRBV5-5 and TRBJ2-1, with TRBD2 identical over 11 bases. The ends lost 4 bases at V and 0 bases at J; junction bases unmatched: 3. The CDR3 runs 16 residues. CDR1 and CDR2 from the germline V gene are SGHKS and YYEKEE (reference sequence). CDR3 region: CASSRGLAVSYNEQFF. CDR3 bases: TGTGCCAGCAGCAGGGGACTAGCGGTCTCCTACAATGAGCAGTTCTTC.

The chain links TRBV19 to TRBJ2-1, with a weak D call TRBD1 (6 bases). The CDR3 has 12 amino acids. Per the germline V gene, CDR1 is LNHDA and CDR2 is SQIVND (reference sequence). V dropped 6 bases and J dropped 6 bases, with 9 bases sitting between them. CDR3 nucleotides: TGTGCCAGTAGCCCGACAGGCAATGAGCAGTTCTTC. Its translation is CASSPTGNEQFF. Drawing the rest from reference TRBV19 and TRBJ2-1, the complete variable domain is DGGITQSPKYLFRKEGQNVTLSCEQNLNHDAMYWYRQDPGQGLRLIYYSQIVNDFQKGDIAEGYSVSREKKESFPLTVTSAQKNPTAFYLCASSPTGNEQFFGPGTRLTVL.

The rearrangement links TRBV9 to TRBJ2-2; 9 nucleotides agree with TRBD2. J gave up 5 bases and V 4 bases, and 12 bases lay outside the gene matches. There are 17 residues in the CDR3. Germline V gives CDR1 SGDLS, CDR2 YYNGEE. The CDR3 DNA reads TGTGCCAGCAGCCCCCCCGGTAGCGGGAGTTTGACCGGGGAGCTGTTTTTT. This encodes CASSPPGSGSLTGELFF.

The chain joins TRBV5-1 to TRBJ2-3; TRBD1 is a possible D gene (5 bases). Trimming left V 0 bases short and J 4 bases short, with 12 bases between. Germline V CDR1 and CDR2: SGHRS, YFSETQ. This CDR3 region has 15 residues. The CDR3 DNA reads TGCGCCAGCAGCTTGGTGCAGGGAAGGGCAGATACGCAGTATTTT. It is translated as CASSLVQGRADTQYF. Looking up the rest from reference TRBV5-1 and TRBJ2-3 gives the full variable domain: KAGVTQTPRYLIKTRGQQVTLSCSPISGHRSVSWYQQTPGQGLQFLFEYFSETQRNKGNFPGRFSGRQFSNSRSEMNVSTLELGDSALYLCASSLVQGRADTQYFGPGTRLTVL.

The table lists this clone with a count of one. This rearrangement joins TRBV5-1 to TRBJ2-3; possible D gene TRBD1, 6 bases. CDR1 and CDR2 (germline): SGHRS, YFSETQ. The germline V and J ends were trimmed by 6 bases and 4 bases, with 15 bases remaining between them. The length of the CDR3 is 14 residues. The DNA of the CDR3 is TGCGCCAGCAAGGTCAGGGGAGCATCAGATACGCAGTATTTT. Its protein product is CASKVRGASDTQYF.

This clone was found once. The chain uses TRBV28 and TRBJ2-1, with 11 bases fitting TRBD2. Germline V lookup: CDR1 MDHEN, CDR2 SYDVKM. The V gene end was trimmed by 8 bases and the J gene end by 5 bases; junction bases not matched to a gene: 5. The CDR3 has 14 amino acids. CDR3 nucleotides: TGTGCCAGCCACCTAGCGGGGGGTAACAATGAGCAGTTCTTC. Translation: CASHLAGGNNEQFF.

The chain is built from TRBV10-3 and TRBJ2-3, with D possibly called TRBD1 or TRBD2 (6 bases each). Germline loops: CDR1 ENHRY, CDR2 SYGVKD. V was cut by 7 bases and J by 5 bases, with 19 bases left in between. CDR3 length: 15 amino acids. This CDR3 is CAIMGAAVGGDTQYF. As DNA, the CDR3 is TGTGCCATCATGGGGGCGGCGGTCGGGGGAGATACGCAGTATTTT.

The V and J genes are TRBV5-8 and TRBJ1-5; D gene unclear. V lost 0 bases, J lost 1 base, and 8 bases lay in between. The CDR3 has 15 residues. In germline, CDR1 is SGHTS, CDR2 YDEGEE. The CDR3 sequence is CASSLVQLSNQPQHF. The CDR3 DNA reads TGTGCCAGCAGCTTGGTACAACTAAGCAATCAGCCCCAGCATTTT.

V gene TRBV9 combines with J gene TRBJ2-1, with 9 bases lining up with TRBD2. The J segment lost 3 bases and the V segment lost 0 bases, leaving 4 bases of the junction unmatched. The germline gives CDR1 SGDLS, CDR2 YYNGEE. The CDR3 contains 16 residues. The CDR3: CASSVGHSGGYNEQFF. CDR3 nucleotides: TGTGCCAGCAGCGTAGGACATAGCGGGGGCTACAATGAGCAGTTCTTC.

J is TRBJ2-3 and V is TRBV5-4; perhaps TRBD1 as D (6 bases). The CDR3 runs to 12 residues. V lost 4 bases and J 5 bases, leaving 8 bases between the germline ends. From germline, CDR1 is SGHNT and CDR2 YYREEE (reference sequence). As DNA, the CDR3 is TGTGCCAGCAGCGTGGACAGAGATACGCAGTATTTT. Its translation: CASSVDRDTQYF.

V usage is TRBV29-1 and J usage is TRBJ2-6, with unresolved D. The ends were cut back, 6 bases at V and 2 bases at J, with 11 bases in the middle. From germline, CDR1 is SQVTM and CDR2 ANQGSEA. The CDR3 loop spans 14 amino acids. As DNA, the CDR3 is TGCAGCGTCTTGACACGCCCTGGGGCCAACGTCCTGACTTTC. It specifies CSVLTRPGANVLTF.

V gene TRBV5-8 combines with J gene TRBJ2-2, with D perhaps TRBD1 or TRBD2 (5 bases each). This CDR3 has 17 amino acids. Germline values: CDR1 SGHTS, CDR2 YDEGEE. The germline V and J ends were trimmed by 0 bases and 1 base, with 13 bases remaining between them. CDR3 coding DNA: TGTGCCAGCAGCTTGGGCCTGGGGACCCTGAACACCGGGGAGCTGTTTTTT. It specifies CASSLGLGTLNTGELFF.

The rearrangement joins TRBV7-8 to TRBJ2-7; D not resolved. Trimming cost V 2 bases and J 0 bases, with 8 bases left between them. Germline V lookup: CDR1 SGHVS, CDR2 FQNEAQ. This CDR3 has 14 amino acids. CDR3 residues: CASSLMTYSYEQYF. The CDR3 nucleotides read TGTGCCAGCAGCTTAATGACGTACTCCTACGAGCAGTACTTC.

The J gene is TRBJ2-3, the V gene TRBV6-4; 11 nucleotides line up with TRBD2. The junction had 3 bases not matched to a gene; V was cut back by 6 bases and J by 1 base. The CDR3 runs 15 residues. Germline CDR1 and CDR2: MRHNA and SNTAGT. CDR3 amino acids: CASRVTSGGTDTQYF. In nucleotides, the CDR3 is TGTGCCAGCAGGGTGACTAGCGGGGGCACAGATACGCAGTATTTT.

This chain connects TRBV2 to TRBJ2-1; D may correspond to TRBD1 or TRBD2 (5 bases each). The V end was cut by 5 bases, the J end by 7 bases, with 15 bases between. CDR1 SNHLY and CDR2 FYNNEI come from the germline V gene. This CDR3 has 14 amino acids. The CDR3 bases are TGTGCCAGCAGTACCGGGACCCAAAGGAATGAGCAGTTCTTC. Translation gives CASSTGTQRNEQFF.

The genes are TRBV10-3 and TRBJ2-7; D is perhaps TRBD2 (5 bases). Trimming removed 3 bases from V and 2 bases from J, with 14 bases in between. This CDR3 is built from 15 residues. Germline V lookup: CDR1 ENHRY, CDR2 SYGVKD. CDR3 in DNA: TGTGCCATCAGTGATGGACCGCGAGGGACCTACGAGCAGTACTTC. Its protein product is CAISDGPRGTYEQYF.

This chain links TRBV11-2 with TRBJ2-7; 15 nucleotides match TRBD2. Germline CDR1 SGHAT, CDR2 FQNNGV. V lost 1 base and J lost 7; bases outside the gene matches: 5. This CDR3 has 16 amino acids. The CDR3, as DNA: TGTGCCAGCAGCTTAGTACGGGGACTAGCGGGAGGTGAGCAGTACTTC. Protein sequence: CASSLVRGLAGGEQYF.

The chain couples TRBV7-2 to TRBJ2-7, with 15 bases identical to TRBD2. Germline V lookup: CDR1 SGHTA, CDR2 FQGNSA. The CDR3 consists of 18 residues. The V gene end was trimmed by 6 bases and the J gene end by 0 bases; junction bases not matched to a gene: 9. CDR3 protein: CASSFRTSGGGHSYEQYF. The CDR3 nucleotides read TGTGCCAGCAGTTTCCGGACTAGCGGGGGGGGTCACTCCTACGAGCAGTACTTC.

V is TRBV2 and J is TRBJ2-5; 8 nucleotides agree with TRBD1. J lost 5 bases, V lost 5 bases, and 7 bases had no gene match. This CDR3 contains 14 residues. Per the germline V gene, CDR1 is SNHLY and CDR2 is FYNNEI. The CDR3 is CASSTGGREETQYF. The CDR3 region has the DNA TGTGCCAGCAGTACAGGGGGGAGAGAGGAGACCCAGTACTTC.

V usage is TRBV25-1 and J usage is TRBJ2-7; 7 bases align to TRBD2. This CDR3 has 14 amino acids. From germline, CDR1 is MGHDK and CDR2 SYGVNS. Trimming removed 4 bases from V and 5 bases from J; junction bases left unmatched: 8. The CDR3 spells CASSGTRTRNEQYF. The CDR3 DNA reads TGTGCCAGCAGTGGGACGAGGACTAGAAACGAGCAGTACTTC.

The chain couples TRBV5-1 to TRBJ1-3; no reliable D call. The CDR3 loop spans 16 amino acids. Trimming stripped 1 base from V and 0 bases from J, with 11 bases between. Germline lookup yields CDR1 SGHRS and CDR2 YFSETQ. The CDR3, as DNA: TGCGCCAGCAGCTTGTACGGCGGGAGCTCTGGAAACACCATATATTTT. Translation: CASSLYGGSSGNTIYF.

This chain joins TRBV4-1 and TRBJ2-7; no firm D call. The CDR3 is 13 amino acids. Trimming stripped 4 bases from V and 0 bases from J, with 7 bases between. The V gene's germline CDR1 is MGHRA and CDR2 YSYEKL. The CDR3 region is CASSLDTSYEQYF. CDR3 nucleotides: TGCGCCAGCAGCCTAGACACCTCCTACGAGCAGTACTTC.